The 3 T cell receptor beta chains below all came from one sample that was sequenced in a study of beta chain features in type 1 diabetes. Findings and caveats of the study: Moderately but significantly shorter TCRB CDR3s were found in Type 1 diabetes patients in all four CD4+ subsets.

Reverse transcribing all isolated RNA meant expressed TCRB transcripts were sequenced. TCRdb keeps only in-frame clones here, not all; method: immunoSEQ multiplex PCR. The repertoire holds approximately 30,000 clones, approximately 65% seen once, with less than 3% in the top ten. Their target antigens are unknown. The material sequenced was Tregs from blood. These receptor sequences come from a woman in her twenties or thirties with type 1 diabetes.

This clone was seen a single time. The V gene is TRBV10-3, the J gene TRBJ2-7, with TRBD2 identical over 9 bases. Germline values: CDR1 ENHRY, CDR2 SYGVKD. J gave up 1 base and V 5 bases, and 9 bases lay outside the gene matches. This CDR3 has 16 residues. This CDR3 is CAISPFTSGSSYEQYF. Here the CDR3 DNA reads TGTGCCATCAGTCCTTTTACTAGCGGGTCATCCTACGAGCAGTACTTC.

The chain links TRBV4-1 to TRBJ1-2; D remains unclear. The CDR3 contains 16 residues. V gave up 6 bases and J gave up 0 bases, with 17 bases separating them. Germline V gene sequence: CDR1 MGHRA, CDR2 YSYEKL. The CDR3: CASRGQTKPANYGYTF. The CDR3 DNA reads TGCGCCAGCAGAGGGCAGACTAAGCCAGCTAACTATGGCTACACCTTC.

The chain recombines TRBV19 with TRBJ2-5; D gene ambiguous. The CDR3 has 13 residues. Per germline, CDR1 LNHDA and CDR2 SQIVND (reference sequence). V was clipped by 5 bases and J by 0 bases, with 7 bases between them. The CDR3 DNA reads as TGTGCCAGTAGTCCCCTAGACCAAGAGACCCAGTACTTC. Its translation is CASSPLDQETQYF.